The rows below give T cell receptor beta chains drawn from one sample of a study of CD8 T cells in Susac syndrome. Using its own MiXCR run on the immunoSEQ multiplex PCR reads, TCRdb lists one record per CDR3 protein. Here the sample spans approximately 210,000 distinct CDR3 sequences, 94% being singletons. Sequenced material: CD4+ T cells from PBMCs. The receptors here all came from a human donor with Susac syndrome. The CDR3 runs from the conserved cysteine through the conserved F or W.

j_call v_call cdr3_aa
TRBJ2-7 TRBV6-5 CASSPPTSARYEQYF
TRBJ1-6 TRBV6-5 CASREGKGSPLHF
TRBJ2-6 TRBV5-1 CASSSGWQGTGANVLTF
TRBJ1-2 TRBV30 CAWSEGYGYTF
TRBJ1-2 TRBV9 CASSEQPNYGYTF
TRBJ1-2 TRBV5-1 CASSLAPRGSSSNYGYTF
TRBJ2-1 TRBV7-2 CASSLGRGRDNEQFF
TRBJ1-5 TRBV29-1 CSVTGTGVDQPQHF
TRBJ1-2 TRBV7-8 CASSSDGTDYGYTF
TRBJ2-5 TRBV15 CATSRGTEETQYF
TRBJ2-1 TRBV25-1 CASSDSSHEQFF
TRBJ1-1 TRBV29-1 CSVDHNAEAFF
TRBJ2-7 TRBV4-3 CASSQVRSSRTYEQYF
TRBJ2-7 TRBV18 CASSPRGSSYEQYF
TRBJ2-3 TRBV4-1 CASTTDPQGSFTDTQYF
TRBJ1-4 TRBV25-1 CASSGQGGNEKLFF
TRBJ2-2 TRBV20-1 CSALESGNTGELFF
TRBJ1-1 TRBV4-3 CASSQVAAPGYTEAFF
TRBJ1-2 TRBV6-5 CASSYDSNYGYTF
TRBJ1-5 TRBV27 CASSQGQGQPQHF